The 14 T cell receptor beta chains reported below all come from one sample, sequenced in a study of human T cells and chemical hapten exposure. Documented time point: pre-sensitization, week 0. Treatment reported: therapeutic diphenylcyclopropenone sensitization with weekly scalp DPC. TCRdb analysed the RACE reads with MiXCR anew, one entry per CDR3 protein. The table lists fewer than 300,000 distinct CDR3 sequences, over 8% of them singletons. The starting material was whole blood, obtained in connection with sensitization to the hapten diphenylcyclopropenone (DPC). The receptors were sampled from a middle-aged woman with alopecia areata. Some clones in this sample may be carry-over from other donors' samples.

This clonotype was observed a few times. This chain links TRBV6-2 or TRBV6-3 with TRBJ2-2; possible D gene TRBD2, 7 bases. In germline, CDR1 is MNHEY, CDR2 SVGEGT. V lost 2 bases and J lost 6, with 10 bases in between. The CDR3 runs to 14 residues. The CDR3 here is CASSYRGAPGELFF. The CDR3 coding sequence is TGTGCCAGCAGTTACCGGGGGGCGCCCGGGGAGCTGTTTTTT.

This clonotype was found a few times. The V and J genes are TRBV7-9 and TRBJ1-6; the D gene is possibly TRBD1 (6 bases). Trimming pared 5 bases from V and 12 bases from J, leaving 23 bases between. This CDR3 has 16 amino acids. Germline V gene sequence: CDR1 SEHNR, CDR2 FQNEAQ (reference sequence). The CDR3 protein is CASSRQRDNPLIPLHF. In DNA, the CDR3 is TGTGCCAGCAGCCGCCAACGGGACAATCCCCTCATACCCCTCCACTTT.

The V gene is TRBV5-6, the J gene TRBJ1-3; D unresolved. The V gene's germline CDR1 is SGHDT and CDR2 YYEEEE. CDR3 length: 16 amino acids. The V and J ends lost 3 bases and 4 bases respectively, with 17 bases between them. DNA for the CDR3: TGTGCCAGCAGCTACGGGCGTGCACTCTTCGGAAACACCATATATTTT. It is translated as CASSYGRALFGNTIYF. Drawing the rest from reference TRBV5-6 and TRBJ1-3, the complete variable domain is DAGVTQSPTHLIKTRGQQVTLRCSPKSGHDTVSWYQQALGQGPQFIFQYYEEEERQRGNFPDRFSGHQFPNYSSELNVNALLLGDSALYLCASSYGRALFGNTIYFGEGSWLTVV.

This chain connects TRBV2 to TRBJ2-7; 8 nucleotides align to TRBD1. The CDR3 has 12 residues. CDR1 and CDR2 from the germline V gene are SNHLY and FYNNEI. V lost 4 bases to trimming and J lost 6 bases; unmatched junction nucleotides: 2. CDR3 residues: CASSGQGFEQYF. CDR3 nucleotides: TGTGCCAGCAGTGGACAGGGGTTCGAGCAGTACTTC.

In this sample, this clonotype turned up many times. The chain carries TRBV20-1 and TRBJ2-7; D not resolved. V was trimmed by 3 bases and J by 4 bases, leaving 16 bases between them. CDR1 DFQATT and CDR2 SNEGSKA come from the germline V gene (reference sequence). The CDR3 spans 14 residues. The CDR3 region has the DNA TGCAGTGCTAGTCGAATCACCAGCTCTTACGAGCAGTACTTC. It specifies CSASRITSSYEQYF.

This clonotype was seen at least ten times. V usage is TRBV9 and J usage is TRBJ2-5; 9 nucleotides align to TRBD2. The junction had 3 bases not matched to a gene; V was cut back by 0 bases and J by 0 bases. The CDR3 extends over 16 amino acids. The germline V gene encodes CDR1 SGDLS and CDR2 YYNGEE. The CDR3 DNA is TGTGCCAGCAGCGTAGCGACTAGCGGTGACCAAGAGACCCAGTACTTC. This translates into CASSVATSGDQETQYF. The entire variable domain, with the rest obtained from reference TRBV9 and TRBJ2-5, is as follows: DSGVTQTPKHLITATGQRVTLRCSPRSGDLSVYWYQQSLDQGLQFLIQYYNGEERAKGNILERFSAQQFPDLHSELNLSSLELGDSALYFCASSVATSGDQETQYFGPGTRLLVL.

V usage is TRBV2 and J usage is TRBJ2-7, with D unresolved. The CDR3 runs 12 residues. The germline CDR1 and CDR2 sequences are SNHLY and FYNNEI. Deletions cut 4 bases from V and 4 bases from J, with 8 bases between. The DNA for the CDR3 is TGTGCCAGCAGTGTCGGCAATTACGAGCAGTACTTC. Its translation: CASSVGNYEQYF. Using reference TRBV2 and TRBJ2-7 for the parts outside the CDR3, the full variable domain is EPEVTQTPSHQVTQMGQEVILRCVPISNHLYFYWYRQILGQKVEFLVSFYNNEISEKSEIFDDQFSVERPDGSNFTLKIRSTKLEDSAMYFCASSVGNYEQYFGPGTRLTVT.

This clonotype was detected a few times. The rearrangement links TRBV11-2 to TRBJ2-2; 8 bases are shared with TRBD1. The CDR3 spans 14 residues. J lost 7 bases, V lost 3 bases, and 4 bases had no gene match. In germline, CDR1 is SGHAT, CDR2 FQNNGV. Here the CDR3 DNA reads TGTGCCAGCAGCTTCCTACAGGGGGGCGGGGAGCTGTTTTTT. As protein: CASSFLQGGGELFF.

CDR3 coding DNA: TGTGCCAGCAGCTTCGGAGGATACCGCAACAATGAGCAGTTCTTC. Its translation: CASSFGGYRNNEQFF. This chain connects TRBV7-3 to TRBJ2-1; a weak D match, TRBD2 (5 bases). V was cut by 3 bases and J by 5 bases, with 14 bases left in between. The CDR3 loop spans 15 amino acids. Germline CDR1 and CDR2: SGHTA and FQGTGA.

This clonotype came up many times. The rearrangement links TRBV5-6 to TRBJ2-3, with 7 bases fitting TRBD1. V lost 2 bases to trimming and J lost 4 bases; unmatched junction nucleotides: 4. Germline V gene sequence: CDR1 SGHDT, CDR2 YYEEEE. CDR3 length equals 14 residues. In DNA, the CDR3 is TGTGCCAGCAGCTTACGTCAGGGGGCAGATACGCAGTATTTT. It codes for CASSLRQGADTQYF. The full variable domain, with the rest looked up from reference TRBV5-6 and TRBJ2-3, is DAGVTQSPTHLIKTRGQQVTLRCSPKSGHDTVSWYQQALGQGPQFIFQYYEEEERQRGNFPDRFSGHQFPNYSSELNVNALLLGDSALYLCASSLRQGADTQYFGPGTRLTVL.

This clonotype was counted at least ten times. V is TRBV12-3 or TRBV12-4 and J is TRBJ1-1; maybe TRBD1 (6 bases). The CDR3 runs 14 residues. V dropped 5 bases and J dropped 7 bases, with 17 bases sitting between them. The DNA for the CDR3 is TGTGCCAGCAGTCGGGACACCCCGTTTGATGAAGCTTTCTTT. It translates to CASSRDTPFDEAFF.

This clonotype was picked up a small number of times. This sequence joins TRBV7-9 and TRBJ2-1, with D possibly matching TRBD1 (7 bases). The V gene lost 6 bases and the J gene lost 8 bases, with 14 bases spanning the gap. Germline lookup yields CDR1 SEHNR and CDR2 FQNEAQ (reference sequence). The CDR3 is 13 amino acids. The CDR3 DNA is TGTGCCAGCAGAACAGGGGAGGTGGATGAGCAGTTCTTC. It translates to CASRTGEVDEQFF.

Only a few counts were recorded for this clonotype. The chain couples TRBV30 to TRBJ1-2, with TRBD1 matching 7 bases. The CDR3 extends over 14 amino acids. V was clipped by 4 bases and J by 5 bases; unmatched bases: 10. Germline V gene sequence: CDR1 GTSNPN, CDR2 SVGIG (reference sequence). CDR3 sequence: CAWTPEQGKYGYTF. The DNA for the CDR3 is TGTGCCTGGACGCCCGAACAGGGGAAGTATGGCTACACCTTC.

The chain uses TRBV6-5 and TRBJ1-1; a possible D gene is TRBD1 (6 bases). Germline assignment: CDR1 MNHEY and CDR2 SVGAGI. The CDR3 has 14 amino acids. V lost 6 bases and J lost 5, with 16 bases in between. Here the CDR3 reads CASSPYGGGTEAFF. The CDR3 DNA is TGTGCCAGCAGCCCGTATGGGGGCGGGACTGAAGCTTTCTTT.